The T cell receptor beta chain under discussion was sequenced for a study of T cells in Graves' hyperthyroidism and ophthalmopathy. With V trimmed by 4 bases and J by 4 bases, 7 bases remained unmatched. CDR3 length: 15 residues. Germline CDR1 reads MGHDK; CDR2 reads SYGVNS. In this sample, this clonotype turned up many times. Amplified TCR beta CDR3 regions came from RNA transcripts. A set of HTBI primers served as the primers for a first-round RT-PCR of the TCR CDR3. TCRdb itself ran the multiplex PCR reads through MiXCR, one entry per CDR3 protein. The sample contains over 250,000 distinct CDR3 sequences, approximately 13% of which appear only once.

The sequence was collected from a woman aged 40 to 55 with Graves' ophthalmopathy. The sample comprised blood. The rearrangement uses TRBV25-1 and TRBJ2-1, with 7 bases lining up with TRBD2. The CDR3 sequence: CASSGGRAAYNEQFF. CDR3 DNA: TGTGCCAGCAGTGGGGGGAGGGCCGCATACAATGAGCAGTTCTTC.